The present TCR beta chain was sequenced within a study of regulatory T cells in long-lasting Graves disease. Germline V gene lookup returns CDR1 SGHRS and CDR2 YFSETQ. The CDR3 sequence is 15 residues long. V was shortened by 4 bases and J by 2 bases, with 14 bases between the two germline ends. The time point is: newly diagnosed GD, antithyroid drugs for less than 3 months. The TCR library was prepared using RNA isolated from PBMCs. Study findings and constraints: Persistent Graves' patients showed reduced TCR diversity versus newly diagnosed patients. TRBV28, TRBJ1-2 and TRBJ2-5 were favored in persistent disease.

This clonotype occurred a few times. What it recognizes is unknown. Libraries of TCR beta came from iRepertoire HTBI primers plus Arm-PCR of CDR3 regions. TCRdb itself ran the multiplex PCR reads through MiXCR, one entry per CDR3 protein. The sample comprises roughly 500,000 distinct CDR3 sequences, roughly 14% of which are singletons, and more than 8.5% rests with the top ten. These same data were also listed under a study on T cells in Graves' hyperthyroidism and ophthalmopathy.

This clonotype originated in a man aged 30 to 39 with Graves disease. The sample consisted of peripheral blood mononuclear cells (PBMCs), taken at new diagnosis, from a patient treated with antithyroid drugs. V and J are TRBV5-1 and TRBJ2-3; no reliable D call. The CDR3 protein is CASSPRRRITDTQYF. DNA for the CDR3: TGCGCCAGCAGCCCCCGAAGGAGAATCACAGATACGCAGTATTTT. Full variable domain (rest looked up from reference TRBV5-1 and TRBJ2-3): KAGVTQTPRYLIKTRGQQVTLSCSPISGHRSVSWYQQTPGQGLQFLFEYFSETQRNKGNFPGRFSGRQFSNSRSEMNVSTLELGDSALYLCASSPRRRITDTQYFGPGTRLTVL.